This T cell receptor beta chain was sequenced for a study of blood T cells in healthy people across ages. Deletions cut 2 bases from V and 6 bases from J, with 11 bases between. The germline V gene encodes CDR1 MNHEY and CDR2 SMNVEV (reference sequence). The CDR3 consists of 15 residues. This clonotype was observed a few times. It was with a sample-barcoded 5' primer and a J-beta primer mix that a second PCR of roughly 7 to 12 cycles was run. TCRdb reprocessed the 5' RACE reads via MiXCR and lists one record per CDR3 protein. The sample has 550,000 to 750,000 distinct CDR3 sequences, under 25% seen once; the top ten hold roughly 3.9%.

V usage is TRBV27 and J usage is TRBJ1-6; possible D gene TRBD1, 5 bases. The sample taken for sequencing was blood. The sequence was collected from a man aged 65 to 79 in good health. CDR3 DNA sequence: TGTGCCAGCAGTTTAGAGCCCGGGGCTAATTCACCCCTCCACTTT. This translates into CASSLEPGANSPLHF.